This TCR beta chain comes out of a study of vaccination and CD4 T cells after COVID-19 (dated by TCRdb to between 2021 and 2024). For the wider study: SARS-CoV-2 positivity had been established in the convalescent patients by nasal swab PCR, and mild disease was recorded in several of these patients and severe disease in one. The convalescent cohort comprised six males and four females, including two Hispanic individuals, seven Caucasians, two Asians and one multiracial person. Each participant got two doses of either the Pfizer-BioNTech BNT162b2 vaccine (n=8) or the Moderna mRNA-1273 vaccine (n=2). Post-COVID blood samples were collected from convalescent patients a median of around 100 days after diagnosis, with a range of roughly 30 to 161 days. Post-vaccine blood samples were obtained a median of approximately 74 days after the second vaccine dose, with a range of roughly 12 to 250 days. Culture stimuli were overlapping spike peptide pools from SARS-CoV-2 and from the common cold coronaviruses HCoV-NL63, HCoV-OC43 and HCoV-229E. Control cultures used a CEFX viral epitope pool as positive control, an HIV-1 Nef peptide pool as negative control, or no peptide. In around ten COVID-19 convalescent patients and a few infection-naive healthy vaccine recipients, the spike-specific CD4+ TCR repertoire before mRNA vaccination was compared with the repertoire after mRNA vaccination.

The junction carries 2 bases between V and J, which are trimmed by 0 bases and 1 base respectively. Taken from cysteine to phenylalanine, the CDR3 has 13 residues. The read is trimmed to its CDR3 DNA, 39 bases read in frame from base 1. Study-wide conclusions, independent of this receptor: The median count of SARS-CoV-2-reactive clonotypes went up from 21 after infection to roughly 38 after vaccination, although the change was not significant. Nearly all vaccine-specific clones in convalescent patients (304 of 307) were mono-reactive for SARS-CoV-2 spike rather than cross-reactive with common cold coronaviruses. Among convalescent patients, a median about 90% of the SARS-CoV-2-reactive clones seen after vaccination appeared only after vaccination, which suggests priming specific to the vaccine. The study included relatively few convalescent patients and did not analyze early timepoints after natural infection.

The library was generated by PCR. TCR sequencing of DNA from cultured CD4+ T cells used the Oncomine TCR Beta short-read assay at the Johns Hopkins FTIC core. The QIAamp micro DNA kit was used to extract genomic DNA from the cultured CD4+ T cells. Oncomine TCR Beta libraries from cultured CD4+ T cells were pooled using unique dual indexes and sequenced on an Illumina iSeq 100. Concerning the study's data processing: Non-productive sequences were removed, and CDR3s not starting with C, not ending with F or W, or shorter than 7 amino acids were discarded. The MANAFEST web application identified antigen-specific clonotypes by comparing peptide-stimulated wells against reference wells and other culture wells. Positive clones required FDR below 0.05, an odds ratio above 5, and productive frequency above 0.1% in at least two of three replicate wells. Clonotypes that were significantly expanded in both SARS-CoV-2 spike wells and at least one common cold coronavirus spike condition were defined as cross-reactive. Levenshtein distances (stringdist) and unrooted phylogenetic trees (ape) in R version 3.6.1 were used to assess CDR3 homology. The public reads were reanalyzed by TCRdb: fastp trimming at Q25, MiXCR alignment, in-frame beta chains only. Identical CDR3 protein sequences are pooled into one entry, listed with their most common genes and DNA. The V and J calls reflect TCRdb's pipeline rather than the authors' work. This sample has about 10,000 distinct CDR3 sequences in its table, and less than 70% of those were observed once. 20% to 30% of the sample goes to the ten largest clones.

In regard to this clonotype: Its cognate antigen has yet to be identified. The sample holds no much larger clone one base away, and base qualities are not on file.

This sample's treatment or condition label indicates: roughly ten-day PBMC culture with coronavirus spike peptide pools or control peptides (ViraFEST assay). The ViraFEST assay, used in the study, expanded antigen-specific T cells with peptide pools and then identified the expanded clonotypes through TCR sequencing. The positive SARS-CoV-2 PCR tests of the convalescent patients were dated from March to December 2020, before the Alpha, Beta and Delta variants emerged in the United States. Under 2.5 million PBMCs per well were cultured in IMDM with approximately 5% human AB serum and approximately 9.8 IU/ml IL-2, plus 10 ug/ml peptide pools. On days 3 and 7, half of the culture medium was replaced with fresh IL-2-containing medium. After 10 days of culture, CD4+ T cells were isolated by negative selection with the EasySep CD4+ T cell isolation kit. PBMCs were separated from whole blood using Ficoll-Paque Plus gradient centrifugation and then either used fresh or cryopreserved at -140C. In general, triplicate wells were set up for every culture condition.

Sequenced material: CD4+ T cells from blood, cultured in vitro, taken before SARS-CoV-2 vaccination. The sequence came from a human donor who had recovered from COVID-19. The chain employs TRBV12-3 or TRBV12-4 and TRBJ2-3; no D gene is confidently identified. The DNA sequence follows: TGTGCCAGCAGTTTAGCGGGCACAGATACGCAGTATTTT. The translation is CASSLAGTDTQYF.